A single sample is the source of the 24 T cell receptor beta chains below, sequenced in a study of shared clonotypes between healthy human individuals. Libraries were prepared by immunoSEQ multiplex PCR; TCRdb keeps only in-frame clonotypes and omits some of them. The data hold about 2.2 million clones, with over 85% observed a single time. Only CD45RO-negative cells positively selected for CCR7 counted as naive CD8 cells, so terminally differentiated effector memory CD45RA+ cells were excluded. The sequencing sample was made of naive CD8+ T cells from PBMCs. The receptors stem from a man between 18 and 35 years old in good health. Some clones in this sample may be carry-over from other donors' samples.

This clone was seen a single time. At one end the junction does not follow the germline gene, possibly because of a read error. DNA of the CDR3: TGTGCCACTCGACTAGCGGGGTTTAGTGATTTT. As protein: CATRLAGFSDF. This chain links TRBV28 with TRBJ2-3; 11 nucleotides align to TRBD2. The CDR3 is made up of 11 amino acids. Germline V lookup: CDR1 MDHEN, CDR2 SYDVKM. The whole variable domain, remainder taken from reference TRBV28 and TRBJ2-3, is DVKVTQSSRYLVKRTGEKVFLECVQDMDHENMFWYRQDPGLGLRLIYFSYDVKMKEKGDIPEGYSVSREKKERFSLILESASTNQTSMYLCATRLAGFSDFGPGTRLTVL.

The V and J genes are TRBV25-1 and TRBJ1-2; 8 bases map to TRBD1. CDR1 and CDR2 from the germline V gene are MGHDK and SYGVNS. This CDR3 has 14 residues. The trim removed 3 bases at V and 6 bases at J, leaving 6 bases unmatched. The CDR3 DNA is TGTGCCAGCAGTGACTCGTCAGGGGGCCATGGCTACACCTTC. It specifies CASSDSSGGHGYTF.

This clone appeared a single time. The rearrangement joins TRBV4-2 to TRBJ2-7; 13 bases fit TRBD2. The germline gives CDR1 LGHNA, CDR2 YNFKEQ. The CDR3 spans 16 residues. Trimming at V came to 5 bases and at J to 7 bases, leaving 11 bases not matched to a gene. CDR3 coding DNA: TGTGCCAGCAGCGCGGGACTAGCGGGAATAGGGTGGGAGCAGTACTTC. Translated, it gives CASSAGLAGIGWEQYF.

The chain recombines TRBV6-5 with TRBJ1-1; D is uncertain. The CDR3 has 14 amino acids. V was shortened by 0 bases and J by 8 bases, with 13 bases between the two germline ends. Germline lookup yields CDR1 MNHEY and CDR2 SVGAGI. DNA for the CDR3: TGTGCCAGCAGTTACTCCCGGGCCCCTCTGGAAGCTTTCTTT. Amino acid sequence: CASSYSRAPLEAFF.

This clone is a singleton in its sample. Different DNA sequences within this sample yield the same CDR3. This chain uses TRBV6-1 with TRBJ2-7; no firm D call. Germline V gene lookup returns CDR1 MNHNS and CDR2 SASEGT. Between the trimmed V and J ends, which lost 3 bases and 6 bases, there was a span of 6 bases. The CDR3 is 11 amino acids. In nucleotides, the CDR3 is TGTGCCAGCAGTGATTCCCGCGAGCAGTACTTC. Amino acid sequence: CASSDSREQYF.

This chain links TRBV4-2 with TRBJ1-1; D unresolved. The CDR3 extends over 13 amino acids. With 3 bases removed from V and 4 bases from J, the gap between germline ends came to 9 bases. Germline lookup yields CDR1 LGHNA and CDR2 YNFKEQ. This CDR3 reads CASSHFKGTEAFF. CDR3 DNA: TGTGCCAGCAGCCACTTCAAAGGCACTGAAGCTTTCTTT.

CDR3 coding DNA: TGTGCCAGCTCACAGGACAGGGGCTGGGGCCAGCCCCAGCATTTT. It yields the protein CASSQDRGWGQPQHF. V usage is TRBV18 and J usage is TRBJ1-5; 9 nucleotides agree with TRBD1. Trimming took 4 bases from V and 7 from J; bases not matched to a gene: 8. This CDR3 has 15 amino acids. Germline V CDR1 and CDR2: KGHSH, LQKENI. The whole variable domain, remainder taken from reference TRBV18 and TRBJ1-5, is NAGVMQNPRHLVRRRGQEARLRCSPMKGHSHVYWYRQLPEEGLKFMVYLQKENIIDESGMPKERFSAEFPKEGPSILRIQQVVRGDSAAYFCASSQDRGWGQPQHFGDGTRLSIL.

As for this clone: Other DNA sequences in the sample encode the same CDR3. The rearrangement links TRBV5-1 to TRBJ2-7, with 7 bases that match TRBD2. Germline CDR1 SGHRS, CDR2 YFSETQ. The CDR3 length is 14 residues. V shed 0 bases, J shed 3 bases, and the junction held 3 bases outside the gene matches. The CDR3 DNA is TGCGCCAGCAGCTTGGCCGGGGGGATCTACGAGCAGTACTTC. Amino acid sequence: CASSLAGGIYEQYF. Full variable domain (rest looked up from reference TRBV5-1 and TRBJ2-7): KAGVTQTPRYLIKTRGQQVTLSCSPISGHRSVSWYQQTPGQGLQFLFEYFSETQRNKGNFPGRFSGRQFSNSRSEMNVSTLELGDSALYLCASSLAGGIYEQYFGPGTRLTVT.

The chain couples TRBV7-9 to TRBJ2-2; unclear D gene. V lost 4 bases and J 3 bases, leaving 9 bases between the germline ends. Germline CDR1 is SEHNR and CDR2 is FQNEAQ (reference sequence). The CDR3 contains 14 residues. CDR3 bases: TGTGCCAGCAGCTACGGTGCCGACACCGGGGAGCTGTTTTTT. This codes for CASSYGADTGELFF.

The chain has TRBV28 and TRBJ1-1, with D possibly being TRBD1 (5 bases). Germline values: CDR1 MDHEN, CDR2 SYDVKM. V was trimmed by 6 bases and J by 0 bases, leaving 14 bases between them. This CDR3 has 15 amino acids. CDR3 nucleotide sequence: TGTGCCAGCAGGATTTTGGGACGGATGAACACTGAAGCTTTCTTT. This gives the protein CASRILGRMNTEAFF. The full variable domain, its missing parts supplied by reference TRBV28 and TRBJ1-1, is DVKVTQSSRYLVKRTGEKVFLECVQDMDHENMFWYRQDPGLGLRLIYFSYDVKMKEKGDIPEGYSVSREKKERFSLILESASTNQTSMYLCASRILGRMNTEAFFGQGTRLTVV.

The chain uses TRBV9 and TRBJ1-1, with D unresolved. The CDR3 loop spans 14 amino acids. V lost 0 bases to trimming and J lost 2 bases, with 8 bases between them. Germline V gives CDR1 SGDLS, CDR2 YYNGEE. The CDR3 protein is CASSVGQVNTEAFF. DNA of the CDR3: TGTGCCAGCAGCGTAGGACAAGTCAACACTGAAGCTTTCTTT.

The genes are TRBV7-9 and TRBJ2-1, with D unresolved. V lost 5 bases, J lost 0 bases, and 17 bases lay in between. This CDR3 contains 17 residues. Germline CDR1 and CDR2: SEHNR and FQNEAQ (reference sequence). The CDR3 nucleotides are TGTGCCAGCAGCCGCCCTTACTTAGGTGGCTCCTACAATGAGCAGTTCTTC. Its translation: CASSRPYLGGSYNEQFF.

The chain is built from TRBV11-2 and TRBJ2-3; 7 nucleotides agree with TRBD2. The germline V gene encodes CDR1 SGHAT and CDR2 FQNNGV. This CDR3 has 17 amino acids. The trim removed 1 base at V and 3 bases at J, leaving 10 bases unmatched. This chain's CDR3 is CASSLGLGTKRTDTQYF. DNA of the CDR3: TGTGCCAGCAGCTTAGGCCTCGGGACTAAGCGTACAGATACGCAGTATTTT.

This chain uses TRBV6-5 with TRBJ1-2; D remains unclear. V lost 5 bases and J lost 6, with 16 bases in between. Per the germline V gene, CDR1 is MNHEY and CDR2 is SVGAGI. CDR3 length equals 14 residues. Written as DNA, the CDR3 is TGTGCCAGCAGTCCCGTAGTAGAGAGCGATGGCTACACCTTC. Protein: CASSPVVESDGYTF.

The CDR3 DNA is TGTGCCAGCAGCTTAACAGTAGACGAGGAAAAACTGTTTTTT. It yields the protein CASSLTVDEEKLFF. This chain joins TRBV7-2 and TRBJ1-4; D not resolved. The V end was cut by 2 bases, the J end by 8 bases, with 12 bases between. The length of the CDR3 is 14 residues. Per germline, CDR1 SGHTA and CDR2 FQGNSA.

The J gene is TRBJ2-3, the V gene TRBV5-4, with D perhaps TRBD2 (5 bases). This CDR3 has 15 residues. Per germline, CDR1 SGHNT and CDR2 YYREEE (reference sequence). The germline V and J ends were trimmed by 4 bases and 2 bases, with 14 bases remaining between them. As DNA, the CDR3 is TGTGCCAGCAGCGAGGGCCTTTGGAACACAGATACGCAGTATTTT. It yields the protein CASSEGLWNTDTQYF.

On this clone: Within the sample, other DNA sequences also encode this same CDR3. The gene calls are TRBV29-1 and TRBJ2-3, with 10 bases fitting TRBD2. V trimming: 3 bases; J trimming: 1 base; junction bases outside the gene matches: 4. In germline, CDR1 is SQVTM, CDR2 ANQGSEA. The CDR3 extends over 15 amino acids. DNA for the CDR3: TGCAGCGTTGAGAGGACTAGCGGCCGCACAGATACGCAGTATTTT. It encodes CSVERTSGRTDTQYF.

The chain carries TRBV7-9 and TRBJ2-5; TRBD2 matches 7 bases. CDR1 and CDR2 (germline): SEHNR, FQNEAQ (reference sequence). This CDR3 has 15 residues. J gave up 1 base and V 2 bases, and 4 bases lay outside the gene matches. CDR3 sequence: CASSLPPSGQETQYF. CDR3 DNA: TGTGCCAGCAGCTTACCCCCTAGCGGCCAAGAGACCCAGTACTTC. The full variable domain, in which reference TRBV7-9 and TRBJ2-5 provide the parts outside the CDR3, is DTGVSQNPRHKITKRGQNVTFRCDPISEHNRLYWYRQTLGQGPEFLTYFQNEAQLEKSRLLSDRFSAERPKGSFSTLEIQRTEQGDSAMYLCASSLPPSGQETQYFGPGTRLLVL.

The genes are TRBV5-1 and TRBJ1-1; TRBD1 matches at 8 bases. V was pared by 7 bases and J by 4 bases, with 9 bases of the junction left unmatched. The CDR3 covers 14 residues. Germline values: CDR1 SGHRS, CDR2 YFSETQ. In DNA, the CDR3 is TGCGCCAGCCGATATGACAGGGGAAGCACTGAAGCTTTCTTT. Translated: CASRYDRGSTEAFF.

The V call is TRBV14, the J call TRBJ2-5; D not resolved. V was shortened by 3 bases and J by 2 bases, with 4 bases between the two germline ends. Germline V gene lookup returns CDR1 SGHDN and CDR2 FVKESK. The length of the CDR3 is 12 residues. The CDR3 DNA reads as TGTGCCAGCAGCCAGTGGCAAGAGACCCAGTACTTC. This gives the protein CASSQWQETQYF. The whole variable domain, remainder taken from reference TRBV14 and TRBJ2-5, is EAGVTQFPSHSVIEKGQTVTLRCDPISGHDNLYWYRRVMGKEIKFLLHFVKESKQDESGMPNNRFLAERTGGTYSTLKVQPAELEDSGVYFCASSQWQETQYFGPGTRLLVL.

As regards this clone: This specimen includes other DNA sequences encoding the same CDR3. The chain recombines TRBV27 with TRBJ2-1; 13 bases are a match to TRBD2. Per the germline V gene, CDR1 is MNHEY and CDR2 is SMNVEV (reference sequence). The V segment lost 6 bases and the J segment 7 bases; nucleotides outside the gene matches: 0. This CDR3 contains 13 residues. In nucleotides, the CDR3 is TGTGCCAGCAGGGGACTAGCGGGAAATGAGCAGTTCTTC. It encodes CASRGLAGNEQFF.

The CDR3 region has the DNA TGTGCCAGCAGGCGGACTAGCGGGACCTACAATGAGCAGTTCTTC. Protein: CASRRTSGTYNEQFF. The chain employs TRBV27 and TRBJ2-1; 12 nucleotides line up with TRBD2. The CDR3 length is 15 residues. Trimming removed 6 bases from V and 2 bases from J; junction bases left unmatched: 2. CDR1 is MNHEY and CDR2 is SMNVEV in the germline V gene (reference sequence).

V usage is TRBV27 and J usage is TRBJ2-2, with a weak D call TRBD2 (6 bases). The V gene's germline CDR1 is MNHEY and CDR2 SMNVEV (reference sequence). The CDR3 contains 13 residues. Trimming shortened V by 8 bases and J by 9 bases, and 16 bases separated the two germline ends. The CDR3 spells CASGSGLHRELFF. CDR3 nucleotide sequence: TGTGCCAGCGGTAGCGGACTCCACCGGGAGCTGTTTTTT.

This chain links TRBV7-3 with TRBJ2-7, with D possibly being TRBD2 (5 bases). Germline V gene lookup returns CDR1 SGHTA and CDR2 FQGTGA. The CDR3 runs to 14 residues. The germline V and J ends were trimmed by 1 base and 6 bases, with 13 bases remaining between them. CDR3 sequence: CASSLSGLPAEQYF. CDR3 bases: TGTGCCAGCAGCTTAAGCGGGCTTCCGGCCGAGCAGTACTTC.